This entry is about one T cell receptor (beta chain). This specimen belongs to a study of cytomegalovirus exposure and HLA in healthy donors. Germline values: CDR1 MDHEN, CDR2 SYDVKM. The CDR3 has 12 residues. The V and J ends lost 6 bases and 6 bases respectively, with 10 bases between them. The study ran its PCR with 60 Vbeta and 13 Jbeta primers. Using immunoSEQ multiplex PCR, the repertoire was profiled, and TCRdb retains in-frame clones only, with some absent. The sample contains under 150,000 clones, roughly four fifths of which appear only once. The receptor's source is a woman between 50 and 59 years old in good health and CMV-seronegative. V is TRBV28 and J is TRBJ2-3; TRBD2 might be the D (5 bases). Sequencing input: PBMCs. This chain's CDR3 is CASRGEADTQYF. CDR3 DNA sequence: TGTGCCAGCAGGGGAGAGGCGGATACGCAGTATTTT.